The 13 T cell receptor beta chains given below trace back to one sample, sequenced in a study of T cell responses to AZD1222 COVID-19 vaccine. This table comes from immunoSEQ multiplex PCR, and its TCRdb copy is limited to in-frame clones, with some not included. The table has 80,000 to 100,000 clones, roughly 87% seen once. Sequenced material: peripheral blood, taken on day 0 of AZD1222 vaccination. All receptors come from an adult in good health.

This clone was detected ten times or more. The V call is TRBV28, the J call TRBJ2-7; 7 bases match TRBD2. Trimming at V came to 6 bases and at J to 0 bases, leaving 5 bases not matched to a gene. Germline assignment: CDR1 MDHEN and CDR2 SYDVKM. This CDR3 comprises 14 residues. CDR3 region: CASRWGRASYEQYF. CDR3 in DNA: TGTGCCAGCAGGTGGGGGAGGGCCTCCTACGAGCAGTACTTC.

CDR3 protein: CASSPRDRGEKLFF. The CDR3 region has the DNA TGTGCCAGCAGTCCGAGGGACAGGGGGGAAAAACTGTTTTTT. The chain employs TRBV27 and TRBJ1-4; 11 bases fit TRBD1. There are 14 residues in the CDR3. Trimming took 5 bases from V and 8 from J; bases not matched to a gene: 4. Germline CDR1 and CDR2: MNHEY and SMNVEV (reference sequence).

In nucleotides, the CDR3 is TGTGCCAGCAGCCAGCTTGAGGGATATAACCAAGAGACCCAGTACTTC. Translating gives CASSQLEGYNQETQYF. The chain is built from TRBV4-2 and TRBJ2-5, with D perhaps matching TRBD2 (5 bases). The germline V gene has CDR1 LGHNA and CDR2 YNFKEQ. The CDR3 length is 16 residues. V was pared by 3 bases and J by 0 bases, with 14 bases between.

CDR3 sequence reads: CASNNRGSEKLFF. As DNA, the CDR3 is TGTGCCAGCAATAATAGGGGATCCGAAAAACTGTTTTTT. This rearrangement joins TRBV28 to TRBJ1-4; possible D gene TRBD1, 5 bases. Germline CDR1 is MDHEN and CDR2 is SYDVKM. The CDR3 is made up of 13 amino acids. V was clipped by 7 bases and J by 8 bases, with 14 bases between them.

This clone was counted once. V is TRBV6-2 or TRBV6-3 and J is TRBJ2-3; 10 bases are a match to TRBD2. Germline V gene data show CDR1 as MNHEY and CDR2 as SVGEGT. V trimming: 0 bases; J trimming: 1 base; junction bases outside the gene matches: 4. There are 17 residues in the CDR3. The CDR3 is CASSYSILAGGTDTQYF. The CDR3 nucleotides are TGTGCCAGCAGTTACTCGATCCTAGCGGGAGGCACAGATACGCAGTATTTT.

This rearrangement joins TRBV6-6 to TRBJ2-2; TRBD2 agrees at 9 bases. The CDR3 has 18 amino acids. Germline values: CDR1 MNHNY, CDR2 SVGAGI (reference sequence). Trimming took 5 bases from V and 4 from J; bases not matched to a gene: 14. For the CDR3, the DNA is TGTGCCAGCAGTCCGGAGGGGCGGCTAGCGGGATCCACCGGGGAGCTGTTTTTT. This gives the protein CASSPEGRLAGSTGELFF.

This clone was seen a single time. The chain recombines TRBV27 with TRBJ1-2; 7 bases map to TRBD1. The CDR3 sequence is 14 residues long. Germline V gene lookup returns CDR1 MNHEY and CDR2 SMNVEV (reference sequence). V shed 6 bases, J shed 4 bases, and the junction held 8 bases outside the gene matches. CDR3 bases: TGTGCCAGCAGGCCCACAGGGGCGGCCTATGGCTACACCTTC. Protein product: CASRPTGAAYGYTF.

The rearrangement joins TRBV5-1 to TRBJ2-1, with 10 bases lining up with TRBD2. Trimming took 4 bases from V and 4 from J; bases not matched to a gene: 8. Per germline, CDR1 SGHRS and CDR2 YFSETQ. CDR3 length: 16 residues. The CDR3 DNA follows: TGCGCCAGCAGCCCCCGGACTAGCGGAGAATACAATGAGCAGTTCTTC. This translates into CASSPRTSGEYNEQFF. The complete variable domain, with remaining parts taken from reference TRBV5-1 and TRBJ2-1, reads KAGVTQTPRYLIKTRGQQVTLSCSPISGHRSVSWYQQTPGQGLQFLFEYFSETQRNKGNFPGRFSGRQFSNSRSEMNVSTLELGDSALYLCASSPRTSGEYNEQFFGPGTRLTVL.

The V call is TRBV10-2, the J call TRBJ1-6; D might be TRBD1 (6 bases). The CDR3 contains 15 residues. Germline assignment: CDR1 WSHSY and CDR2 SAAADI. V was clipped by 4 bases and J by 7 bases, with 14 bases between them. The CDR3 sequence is CASSGWGAENSPLHF. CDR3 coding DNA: TGCGCCAGCAGTGGATGGGGGGCTGAAAATTCACCCCTCCACTTT.

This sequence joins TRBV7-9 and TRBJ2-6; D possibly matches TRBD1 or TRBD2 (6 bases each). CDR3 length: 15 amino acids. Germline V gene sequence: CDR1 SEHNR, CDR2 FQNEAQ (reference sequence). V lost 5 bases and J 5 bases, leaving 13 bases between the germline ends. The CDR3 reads CASSTQGGRANVLTF. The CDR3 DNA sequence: TGTGCCAGCAGCACACAAGGGGGGCGGGCCAACGTCCTGACTTTC.

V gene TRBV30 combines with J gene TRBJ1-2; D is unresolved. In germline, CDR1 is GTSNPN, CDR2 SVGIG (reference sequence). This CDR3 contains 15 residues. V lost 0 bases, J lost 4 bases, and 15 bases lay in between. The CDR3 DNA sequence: TGTGCCTGGAGTGTATTGGGGAAACCCTCCTATGGCTACACCTTC. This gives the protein CAWSVLGKPSYGYTF. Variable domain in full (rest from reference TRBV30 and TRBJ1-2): SQTIHQWPATLVQPVGSPLSLECTVEGTSNPNLYWYRQAAGRGLQLLFYSVGIGQISSEVPQNLSASRPQDRQFILSSKKLLLSDSGFYLCAWSVLGKPSYGYTFGSGTRLTVV.

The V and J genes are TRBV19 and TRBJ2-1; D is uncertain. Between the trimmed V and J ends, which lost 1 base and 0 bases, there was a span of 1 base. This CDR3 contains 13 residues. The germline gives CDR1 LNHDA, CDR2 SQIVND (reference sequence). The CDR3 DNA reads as TGTGCCAGTAGTATAGCCTCCTACAATGAGCAGTTCTTC. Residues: CASSIASYNEQFF. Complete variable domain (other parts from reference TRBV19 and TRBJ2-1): DGGITQSPKYLFRKEGQNVTLSCEQNLNHDAMYWYRQDPGQGLRLIYYSQIVNDFQKGDIAEGYSVSREKKESFPLTVTSAQKNPTAFYLCASSIASYNEQFFGPGTRLTVL.

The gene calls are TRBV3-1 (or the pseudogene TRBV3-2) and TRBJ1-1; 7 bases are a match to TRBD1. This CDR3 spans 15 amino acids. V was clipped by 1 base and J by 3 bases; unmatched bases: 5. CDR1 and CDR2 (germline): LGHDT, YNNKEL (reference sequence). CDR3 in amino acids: CASSQVRGRDTEAFF. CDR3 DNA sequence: TGTGCCAGCAGCCAAGTGAGGGGGCGGGACACTGAAGCTTTCTTT.